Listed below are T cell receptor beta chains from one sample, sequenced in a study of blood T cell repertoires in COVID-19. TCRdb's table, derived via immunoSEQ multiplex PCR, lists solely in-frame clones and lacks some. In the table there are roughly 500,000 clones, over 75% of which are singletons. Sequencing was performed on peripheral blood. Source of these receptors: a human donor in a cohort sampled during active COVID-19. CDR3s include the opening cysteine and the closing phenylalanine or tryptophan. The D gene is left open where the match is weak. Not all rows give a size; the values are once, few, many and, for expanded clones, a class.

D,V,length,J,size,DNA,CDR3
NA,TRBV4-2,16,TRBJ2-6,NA,TGTGCCAGCAGCCAACTTTCACAGCCTGGGGCCAACGTCCTGACTTTC,CASSQLSQPGANVLTF
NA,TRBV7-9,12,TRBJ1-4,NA,TGTGCCAGCAGCTTAATTTTAGAAAAACTGTTTTTT,CASSLILEKLFF
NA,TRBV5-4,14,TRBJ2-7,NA,TGTGCCAGCAGCCTCATGACAGCTTCCTACGAGCAGTACTTC,CASSLMTASYEQYF
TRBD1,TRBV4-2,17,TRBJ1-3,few,TGTGCCAGCAGCCAAGGGGACAGGGGGCAAGGTGGAAACACCATATATTTT,CASSQGDRGQGGNTIYF
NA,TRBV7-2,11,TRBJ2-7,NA,TGTGCCAGCAGCTTCCTAGACGAGCAGTACTTC,CASSFLDEQYF
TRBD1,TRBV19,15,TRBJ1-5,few,TGTGCCAGTAGTATCGCAGGGGGCATCAATCAGCCCCAGCATTTT,CASSIAGGINQPQHF
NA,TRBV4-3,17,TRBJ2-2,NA,TGCGCCAGCAGCCAAGATGGGGGGGGCAGGAAAAGCGGGGAGCTGTTTTTT,CASSQDGGGRKSGELFF
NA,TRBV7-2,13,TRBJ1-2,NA,TGTGCCAGCAGCTTAGCGGTCAGCTATGGCTACACCTTC,CASSLAVSYGYTF
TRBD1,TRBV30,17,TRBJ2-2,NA,TGTGCCTGGAGTGGTCTACAGGGGACCACGAACACCGGGGAGCTGTTTTTT,CAWSGLQGTTNTGELFF
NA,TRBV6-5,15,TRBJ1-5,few,TGTGCCAGCTTCGATGCAGGTCTTATTAATCAGCCCCAGCATTTT,CASFDAGLINQPQHF
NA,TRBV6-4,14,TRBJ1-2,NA,TGTGCCAGCAGGTGCGGGGGCGGTGGCTATGGCTACACCTTC,CASRCGGGGYGYTF
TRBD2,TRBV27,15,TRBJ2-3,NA,TGTGCCAGCAGTTCCATAGCGGGGTTGACAGATACGCAGTATTTT,CASSSIAGLTDTQYF
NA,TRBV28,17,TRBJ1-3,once,TGTGCCAGCAGGAATGGGGGCAGTCTCGTCTCTGGAAACACCATATATTTT,CASRNGGSLVSGNTIYF
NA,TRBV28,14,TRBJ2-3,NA,TGTGCCAGCAGAAAATCAGGCTGGGAGGCTACGCAGTATTTT,CASRKSGWEATQYF
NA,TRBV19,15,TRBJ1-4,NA,TGTGCCAGTAGTATAGGAAACAGTCATAATGAAAAACTGTTTTTT,CASSIGNSHNEKLFF
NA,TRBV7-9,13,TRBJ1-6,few,TGTGCCAGCACCCTAGGCCCTAGATATCCCCTCCACTTT,CASTLGPRYPLHF
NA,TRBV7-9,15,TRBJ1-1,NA,TGTGCCAGCAGCTTAGAGGCAGGGCAGGACACTGAAGCTTTCTTT,CASSLEAGQDTEAFF
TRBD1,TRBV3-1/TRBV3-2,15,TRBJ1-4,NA,TGTGCCAGCAGCCATCCGGGACAGGGGAATGAAAAACTGTTTTTT,CASSHPGQGNEKLFF
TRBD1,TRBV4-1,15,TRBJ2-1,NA,TGCGCCAGCAGCCCATCTATGGACAGGGTGAATGAGCAGTTCTTC,CASSPSMDRVNEQFF
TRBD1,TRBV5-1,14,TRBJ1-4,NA,TGCGCCAGCAGCCGGGACAGGGTTAATGAAAAACTGTTTTTT,CASSRDRVNEKLFF
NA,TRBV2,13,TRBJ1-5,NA,TGTGCCAGCAGTGCAGGGTACAATCAGCCCCAGCATTTT,CASSAGYNQPQHF
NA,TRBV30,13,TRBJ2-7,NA,TGTGCCTGGAGGCAAGACAGCGATTACGAGCAGTACTTC,CAWRQDSDYEQYF
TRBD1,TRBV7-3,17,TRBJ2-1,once,TGTGCCAGCAGGTCACTCGACAGGGGACTTGGACCCTATGAGCAGTTCTTC,CASRSLDRGLGPYEQFF
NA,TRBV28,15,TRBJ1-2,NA,TGTGCCAGCAGTTTCTCCCCAGGGGTCAACTATGGCTACACCTTC,CASSFSPGVNYGYTF
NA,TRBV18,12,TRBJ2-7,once,TGTGCCAGCTCACCTACAGGTTCCGAGCAGTACTTC,CASSPTGSEQYF
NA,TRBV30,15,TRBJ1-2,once,TGTGCCTGGAGTCCCCGCGGGACCGCGTCTTTTGGCTACACCTTC,CAWSPRGTASFGYTF
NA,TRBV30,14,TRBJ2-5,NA,TGTGCCTTGGCCTGGACGGGAGCTCAAGAGACCCAGTACTTC,CALAWTGAQETQYF
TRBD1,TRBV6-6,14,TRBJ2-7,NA,TGTGCCAGCAGCGAACGACAGGGAGTCTACGAGCAGTACTTC,CASSERQGVYEQYF
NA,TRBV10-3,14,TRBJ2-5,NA,TGTGCCATCAGTGAGGCCGGGAATCAAGAGACCCAGTACTTC,CAISEAGNQETQYF
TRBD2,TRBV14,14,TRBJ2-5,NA,TGTGCCAGCAGCCAAACTCCGGGAGGAGAGACCCAGTACTTC,CASSQTPGGETQYF
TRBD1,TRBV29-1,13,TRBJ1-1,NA,TGCAGCGCCGGACAGGATTTAAACACTGAAGCTTTCTTT,CSAGQDLNTEAFF
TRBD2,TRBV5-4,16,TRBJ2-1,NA,TGTGCCAGCAGCCCCCAGACTAGCGGGGACTACAATGAGCAGTTCTTC,CASSPQTSGDYNEQFF
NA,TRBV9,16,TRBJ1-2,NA,TGTGCCAGCAGCGTCGGGGGTCAGAGGTCCTTCTATGGCTACACCTTC,CASSVGGQRSFYGYTF
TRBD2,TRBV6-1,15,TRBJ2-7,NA,TGTGCCAGCAGTGAAGCTCAAGCGGGAGGTTACGAGCAGTACTTC,CASSEAQAGGYEQYF
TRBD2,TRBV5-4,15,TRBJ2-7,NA,TGTGCCAGCAGCTTGGGCTCTAGCGGGATTCGGGAGCAGTACTTC,CASSLGSSGIREQYF
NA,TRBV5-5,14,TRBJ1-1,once,TGTGCCAGCAGCCTTCACGACACGGACACTGAAGCTTTCTTT,CASSLHDTDTEAFF
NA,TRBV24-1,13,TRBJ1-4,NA,TGTGCCACCAGTGAACAGGGTAATGAAAAACTGTTTTTT,CATSEQGNEKLFF
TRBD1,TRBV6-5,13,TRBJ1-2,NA,TGTGCCAGCAGTACGGACAGGTTTGGGGGCTACACCTTC,CASSTDRFGGYTF
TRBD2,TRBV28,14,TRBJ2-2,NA,TGTGCCAGCAGTTTTCGGGAGGGGTTCGGGGAGCTGTTTTTT,CASSFREGFGELFF
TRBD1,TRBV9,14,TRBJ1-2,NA,TGTGCCAGCAGCTTGGGACAGGGGGAGAGTGGCTACACCTTC,CASSLGQGESGYTF
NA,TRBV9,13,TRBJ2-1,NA,TGTGCCAGCAGCGTCGGGGATTACAATGAGCAGTTCTTC,CASSVGDYNEQFF
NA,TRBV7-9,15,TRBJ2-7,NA,TGTGCCAGCAGCTTAGGGCCTAGATCTTTTTACGAGCAGTACTTC,CASSLGPRSFYEQYF
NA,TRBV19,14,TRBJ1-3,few,TGTGCCAGTAGCCCATCGAGAGATGGAAACACCATATATTTT,CASSPSRDGNTIYF
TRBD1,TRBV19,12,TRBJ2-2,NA,TGTGCCTCGACAGGGCTCACCGGGGAGCTGTTTTTT,CASTGLTGELFF
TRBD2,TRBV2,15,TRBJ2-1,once,TGTGCCAGTGAGGGGAAACTAGCGGGAGTGATTGAGCAGTTCTTC,CASEGKLAGVIEQFF
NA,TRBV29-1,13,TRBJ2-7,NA,TGCAGCGCCAGGAGGGGGGAGGGATACGAGCAGTACTTC,CSARRGEGYEQYF